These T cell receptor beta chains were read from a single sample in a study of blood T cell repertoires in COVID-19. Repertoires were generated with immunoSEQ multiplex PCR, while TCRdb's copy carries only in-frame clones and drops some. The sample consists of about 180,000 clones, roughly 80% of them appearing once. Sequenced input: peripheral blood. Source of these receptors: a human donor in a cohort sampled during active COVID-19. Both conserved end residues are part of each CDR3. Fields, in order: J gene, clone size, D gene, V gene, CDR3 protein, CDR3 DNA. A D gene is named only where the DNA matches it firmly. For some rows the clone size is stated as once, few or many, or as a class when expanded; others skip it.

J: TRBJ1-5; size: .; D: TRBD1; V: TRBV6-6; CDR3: CASRLTGRPQHF; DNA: TGTGCCAGCAGGTTGACAGGGAGGCCCCAGCATTTT
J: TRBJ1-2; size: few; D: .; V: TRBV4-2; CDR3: CASSQDDPGRGYYGYTF; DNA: TGTGCCAGCAGCCAAGATGACCCAGGGCGAGGCTACTATGGCTACACCTTC
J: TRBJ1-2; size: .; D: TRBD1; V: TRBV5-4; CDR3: CASSLGRGTGGHGYTF; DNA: TGTGCCAGCAGCTTAGGGAGAGGGACAGGGGGCCATGGCTACACCTTC
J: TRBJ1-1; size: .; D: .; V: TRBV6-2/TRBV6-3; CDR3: CASSYPRGTEAFF; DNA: TGTGCCAGCAGTTACCCTAGGGGGACTGAAGCTTTCTTT
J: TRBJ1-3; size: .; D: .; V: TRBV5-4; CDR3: CASSLDSLGNTIYF; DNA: TGTGCCAGCAGCTTAGACAGCCTCGGAAACACCATATATTTT
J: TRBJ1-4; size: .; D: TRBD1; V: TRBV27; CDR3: CASRDRFTTNEKLFF; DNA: TGTGCCAGCAGGGACAGGTTCACAACTAATGAAAAACTGTTTTTT
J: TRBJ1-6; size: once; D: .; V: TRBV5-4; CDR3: CASRRQGNSPLHF; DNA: TGTGCCAGCAGAAGGCAGGGAAATTCACCCCTCCACTTT
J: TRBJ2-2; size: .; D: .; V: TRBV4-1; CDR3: CASSQGAPGHENTGELFF; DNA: TGCGCCAGCAGCCAAGGGGCTCCGGGACACGAGAACACCGGGGAGCTGTTTTTT
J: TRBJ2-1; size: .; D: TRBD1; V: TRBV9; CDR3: CASNRGPSVNEQFF; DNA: TGTGCCAGCAACAGGGGCCCTTCGGTCAATGAGCAGTTCTTC
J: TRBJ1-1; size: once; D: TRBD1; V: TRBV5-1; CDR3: CASSLAGDRGVSGTEAFF; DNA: TGCGCCAGCAGCTTGGCCGGTGACAGGGGAGTTTCGGGCACTGAAGCTTTCTTT
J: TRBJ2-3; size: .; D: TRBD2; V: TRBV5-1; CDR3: CASSAELAGLLTDTQYF; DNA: TGCGCCAGCAGCGCGGAACTAGCGGGGCTCCTAACAGATACGCAGTATTTT
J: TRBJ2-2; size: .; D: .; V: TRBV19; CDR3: CASSTPSWGPNTGELFF; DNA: TGTGCCAGTAGTACCCCCTCTTGGGGGCCGAACACCGGGGAGCTGTTTTTT
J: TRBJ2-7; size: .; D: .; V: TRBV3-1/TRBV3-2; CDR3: CASSQDLQGGSYEQYF; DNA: TGTGCCAGCAGCCAAGATTTACAGGGGGGGTCCTACGAGCAGTACTTC
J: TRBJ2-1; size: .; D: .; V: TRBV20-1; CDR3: CSASGAGRPYNEQFF; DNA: TGCAGTGCTAGTGGGGCAGGGAGGCCCTACAATGAGCAGTTCTTC
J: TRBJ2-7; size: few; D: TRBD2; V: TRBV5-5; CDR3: CASSPGLADYEQYF; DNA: TGTGCCAGCAGCCCGGGACTAGCAGATTACGAGCAGTACTTC
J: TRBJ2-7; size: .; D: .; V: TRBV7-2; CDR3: CASSLTGSAYEQYF; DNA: TGTGCCAGCAGCTTAACGGGTTCGGCCTACGAGCAGTACTTC
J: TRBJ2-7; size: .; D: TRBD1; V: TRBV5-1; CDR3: CASRGTASSYEQYF; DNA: TGCGCCAGCAGAGGGACAGCGAGCTCCTACGAGCAGTACTTC
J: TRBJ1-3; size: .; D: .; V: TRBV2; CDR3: CASSGTDIPSSGNTIYF; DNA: TGTGCCAGCAGTGGAACCGACATCCCGAGCTCTGGAAACACCATATATTTT
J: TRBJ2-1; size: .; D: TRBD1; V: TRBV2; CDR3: CASSDSGGRSYNEQFF; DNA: TGTGCCAGCAGTGACTCAGGGGGCCGCTCCTACAATGAGCAGTTCTTC
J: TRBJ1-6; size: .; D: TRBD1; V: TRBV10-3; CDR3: CAISETGTGVSALHF; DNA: TGTGCCATCAGTGAGACCGGGACAGGGGTGTCGGCCCTCCACTTT
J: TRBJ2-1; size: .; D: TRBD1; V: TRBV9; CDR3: CASSGSGTGSYNEQFF; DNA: TGTGCCAGCAGCGGTTCCGGGACAGGGTCCTACAATGAGCAGTTCTTC
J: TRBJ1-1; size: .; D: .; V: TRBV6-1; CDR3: CASSELGTKDTEAFF; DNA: TGTGCCAGCAGTGAACTGGGCACCAAGGATACTGAAGCTTTCTTT
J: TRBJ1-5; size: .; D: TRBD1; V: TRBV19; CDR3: CASSPPRQGWSNQPQHF; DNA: TGTGCCAGTAGTCCGCCCCGACAGGGGTGGAGCAATCAGCCCCAGCATTTT
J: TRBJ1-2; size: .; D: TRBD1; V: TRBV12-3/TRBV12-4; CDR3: CASSSGTGVGYTF; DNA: TGTGCCAGCAGTTCGGGGACAGGGGTGGGCTACACCTTC
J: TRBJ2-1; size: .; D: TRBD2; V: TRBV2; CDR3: CASSLAGQYGEQFF; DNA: TGTGCCAGCAGCCTAGCGGGACAGTACGGTGAGCAGTTCTTC
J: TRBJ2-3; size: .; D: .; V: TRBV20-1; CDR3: CSGETTDTQYF; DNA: TGCAGTGGGGAGACCACAGATACGCAGTATTTT
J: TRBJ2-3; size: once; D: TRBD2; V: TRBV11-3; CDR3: CASSPQGGGDTQYF; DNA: TGTGCCAGCAGCCCCCAGGGCGGGGGAGATACGCAGTATTTT
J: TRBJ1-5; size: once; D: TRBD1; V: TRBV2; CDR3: CASSGEGQGNQPQHF; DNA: TGTGCCAGCAGTGGTGAGGGACAGGGGAATCAGCCCCAGCATTTT
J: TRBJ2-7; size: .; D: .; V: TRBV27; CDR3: CASSLSKTVIGPSYEQYF; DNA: TGTGCCAGCAGTTTATCGAAGACAGTTATTGGGCCCTCCTACGAGCAGTACTTC
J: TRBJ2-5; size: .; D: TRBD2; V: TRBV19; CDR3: CASSVLAGGLRETQYF; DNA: TGTGCCAGTAGTGTTCTAGCGGGGGGGCTTCGAGAGACCCAGTACTTC
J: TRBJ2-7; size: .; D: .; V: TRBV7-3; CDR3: CASSLRQAPYEQYF; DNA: TGTGCCAGCAGCTTGAGACAGGCCCCCTACGAGCAGTACTTC
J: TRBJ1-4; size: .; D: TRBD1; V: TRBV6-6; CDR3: CASSYSGQGAKEKLFF; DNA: TGTGCCAGCAGTTACTCGGGACAGGGGGCGAAGGAAAAACTGTTTTTT
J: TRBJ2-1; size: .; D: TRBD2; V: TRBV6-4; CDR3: CASSARAGGYNEQFF; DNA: TGTGCCAGCAGTGCGCGAGCGGGGGGCTACAATGAGCAGTTCTTC
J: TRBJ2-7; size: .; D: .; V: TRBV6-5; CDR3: CASSRLEYPYEQYF; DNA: TGTGCCAGCAGCCGCTTGGAGTACCCCTACGAGCAGTACTTC
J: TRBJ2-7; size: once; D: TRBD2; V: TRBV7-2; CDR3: CASSSTSGGRQYF; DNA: TGTGCCAGCAGCTCGACTAGCGGGGGGAGGCAGTACTTC
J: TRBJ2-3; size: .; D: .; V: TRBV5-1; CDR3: CASMTGGTTDTQYF; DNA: TGCGCCAGCATGACGGGGGGCACGACAGATACGCAGTATTTT
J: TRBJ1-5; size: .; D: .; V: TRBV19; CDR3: CASSHGGEGQPQHF; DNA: TGTGCCAGTAGTCACGGGGGGGAAGGACAGCCCCAGCATTTT
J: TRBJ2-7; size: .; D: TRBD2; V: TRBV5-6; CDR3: CASSLTSGGRYSYEQYF; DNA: TGTGCCAGCAGCCTCACTAGCGGGGGGCGGTACTCCTACGAGCAGTACTTC
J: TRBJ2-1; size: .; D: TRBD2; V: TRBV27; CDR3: CASSQGLAGGSSYNEQFF; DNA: TGTGCCAGCAGCCAAGGACTAGCGGGTGGAAGCTCCTACAATGAGCAGTTCTTC
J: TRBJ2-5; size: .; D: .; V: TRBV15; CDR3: CATSRPRTSQETQYF; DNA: TGTGCCACCAGCAGACCCCGGACTTCACAAGAGACCCAGTACTTC
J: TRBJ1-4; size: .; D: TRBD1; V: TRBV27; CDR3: CASTKIGQVEKLFF; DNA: TGTGCCAGCACAAAGATAGGACAGGTTGAAAAACTGTTTTTT
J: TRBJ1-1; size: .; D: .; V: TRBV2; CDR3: CASNRQADTEAFF; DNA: TGTGCCAGCAACAGACAGGCCGACACTGAAGCTTTCTTT
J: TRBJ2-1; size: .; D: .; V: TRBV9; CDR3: CASSVLQGWANEQFF; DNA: TGTGCCAGCAGCGTGTTACAGGGCTGGGCAAATGAGCAGTTCTTC
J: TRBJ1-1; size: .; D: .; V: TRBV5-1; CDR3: CASSLQPGQGLTEAFF; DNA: TGCGCCAGCAGCTTGCAACCGGGCCAGGGTCTCACTGAAGCTTTCTTT
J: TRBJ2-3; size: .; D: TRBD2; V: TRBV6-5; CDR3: CASRGGSSTDTQYF; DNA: TGTGCCAGCCGGGGGGGATCTAGCACAGATACGCAGTATTTT